This TCR beta chain was captured in a study of early T cells in non-severe SARS-CoV-2 infection. Whole-study context: RNA in bulk from unsorted whole blood was sequenced, and chains were unpaired. Study findings and constraints: VDJdb matching skewed toward anti-spike CD8 responses, missing private and CD4 specificities.

The CDR3 is made up of 16 amino acids. With V trimmed by 6 bases and J by 7 bases, 16 bases remained unmatched. This clonotype was observed at least ten times. Antigen unknown. Researchers tagged individual cDNA molecules with unique molecular identifiers. A single record per CDR3 protein comes from TCRdb applying MiXCR to the 5' RACE reads. The table records about 100,000 distinct CDR3 sequences, about 13% of them present only once. The chain recombines TRBV12-3 or TRBV12-4 with TRBJ2-5, with TRBD2 matching 8 bases. The TCR originated in an adult who was a healthcare worker with PCR-confirmed SARS-CoV-2 infection or an uninfected control (not recorded which). Sequencing used whole blood. The CDR3 bases are TGTGCCAGCAGCCAGGCCTCCGGGACTAGGTTGGGGACCCAGTACTTC. It specifies CASSQASGTRLGTQYF.